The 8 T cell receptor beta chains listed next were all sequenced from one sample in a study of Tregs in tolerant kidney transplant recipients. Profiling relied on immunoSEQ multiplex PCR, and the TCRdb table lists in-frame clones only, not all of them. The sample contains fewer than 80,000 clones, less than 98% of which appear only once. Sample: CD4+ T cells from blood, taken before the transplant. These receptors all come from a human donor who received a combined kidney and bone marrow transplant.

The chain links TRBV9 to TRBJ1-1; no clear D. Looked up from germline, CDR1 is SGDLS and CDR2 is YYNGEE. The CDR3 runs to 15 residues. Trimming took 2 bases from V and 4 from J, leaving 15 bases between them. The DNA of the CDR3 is TGTGCCAGCAGCGTTTTAGACATTCGGGGCACTGAAGCTTTCTTT. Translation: CASSVLDIRGTEAFF.

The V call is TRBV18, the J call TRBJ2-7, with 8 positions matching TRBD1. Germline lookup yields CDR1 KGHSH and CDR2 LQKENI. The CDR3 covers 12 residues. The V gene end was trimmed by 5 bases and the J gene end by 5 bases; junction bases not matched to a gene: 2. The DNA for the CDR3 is TGTGCCAGCTCAGGACAGGGAGACGAGCAGTACTTC. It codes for CASSGQGDEQYF.

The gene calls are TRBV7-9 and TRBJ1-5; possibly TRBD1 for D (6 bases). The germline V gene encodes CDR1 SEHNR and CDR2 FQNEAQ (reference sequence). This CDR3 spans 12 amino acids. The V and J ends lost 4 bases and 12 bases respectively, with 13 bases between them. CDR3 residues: CASSSLQGFQHF. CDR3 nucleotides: TGTGCCAGCAGCTCCTTACAGGGATTCCAGCATTTT.

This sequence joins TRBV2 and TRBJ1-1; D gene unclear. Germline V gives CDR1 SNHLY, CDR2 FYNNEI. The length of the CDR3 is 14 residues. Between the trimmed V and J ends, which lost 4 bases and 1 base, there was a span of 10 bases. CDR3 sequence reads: CASSARQTNTEAFF. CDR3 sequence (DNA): TGTGCCAGCAGTGCGAGGCAGACGAACACTGAAGCTTTCTTT.

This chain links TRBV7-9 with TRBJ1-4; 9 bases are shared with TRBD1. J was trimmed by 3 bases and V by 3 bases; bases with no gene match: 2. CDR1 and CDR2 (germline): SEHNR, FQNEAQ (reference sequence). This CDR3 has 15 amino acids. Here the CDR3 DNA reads TGTGCCAGCAGCTTGGGACAGGGAGCTAATGAAAAACTGTTTTTT. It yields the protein CASSLGQGANEKLFF.

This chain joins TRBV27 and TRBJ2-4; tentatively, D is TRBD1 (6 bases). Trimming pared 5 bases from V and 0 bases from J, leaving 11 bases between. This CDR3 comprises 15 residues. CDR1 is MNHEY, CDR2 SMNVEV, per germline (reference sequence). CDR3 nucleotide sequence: TGTGCCAGCAGTCCAGGGGATTTAGCCAAAAACATTCAGTACTTC. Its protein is CASSPGDLAKNIQYF.

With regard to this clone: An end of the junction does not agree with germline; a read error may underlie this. The chain's CDR3 is CASSPQDASARAKNIQYF. The CDR3 DNA reads as TGTGCCAGCTCCCCACAGGACGCTAGCGCACGAGCCAAAAACATTCAGTACTTC. The V call is TRBV18, the J call TRBJ2-4; tentatively, D is TRBD2 (6 bases). Germline V gene lookup returns CDR1 KGHSH and CDR2 LQKENI. This CDR3 has 18 residues.

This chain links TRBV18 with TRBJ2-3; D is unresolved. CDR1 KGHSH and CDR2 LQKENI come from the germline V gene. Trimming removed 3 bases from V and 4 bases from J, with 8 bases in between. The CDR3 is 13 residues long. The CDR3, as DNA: TGTGCCAGCTCACCGGCCATTCCAGATACGCAGTATTTT. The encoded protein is CASSPAIPDTQYF.